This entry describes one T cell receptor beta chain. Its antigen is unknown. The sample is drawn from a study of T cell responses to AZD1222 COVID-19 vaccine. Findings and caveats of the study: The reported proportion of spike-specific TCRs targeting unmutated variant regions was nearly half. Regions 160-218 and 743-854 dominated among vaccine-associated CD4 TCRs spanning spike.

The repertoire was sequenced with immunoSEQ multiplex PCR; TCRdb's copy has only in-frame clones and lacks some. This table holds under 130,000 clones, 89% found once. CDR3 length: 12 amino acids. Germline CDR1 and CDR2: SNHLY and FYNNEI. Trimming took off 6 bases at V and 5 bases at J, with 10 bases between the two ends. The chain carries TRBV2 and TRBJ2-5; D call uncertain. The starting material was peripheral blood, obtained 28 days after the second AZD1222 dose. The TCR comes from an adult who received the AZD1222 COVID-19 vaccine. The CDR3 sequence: CASRGNGETQYF. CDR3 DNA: TGTGCCAGCAGGGGTAACGGGGAGACCCAGTACTTC. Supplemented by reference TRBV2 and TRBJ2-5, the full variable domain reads EPEVTQTPSHQVTQMGQEVILRCVPISNHLYFYWYRQILGQKVEFLVSFYNNEISEKSEIFDDQFSVERPDGSNFTLKIRSTKLEDSAMYFCASRGNGETQYFGPGTRLLVL.